This TCR beta chain came from a study of T cell responses to AZD1222 COVID-19 vaccine. Data came from immunoSEQ multiplex PCR; TCRdb stores just in-frame clones and leaves some out. The sample contains fewer than 100,000 clones, around nine tenths of which appear only once. CDR1 and CDR2 from the germline V gene are SGHRS and YFSETQ. This CDR3 spans 16 amino acids. Trimming cost V 4 bases and J 1 base, with 14 bases left between them. A single count supports this clone. This clonotype was obtained from an adult who received the AZD1222 COVID-19 vaccine. The chain links TRBV5-1 to TRBJ2-2; D possibly corresponds to TRBD1 (5 bases). Sequenced here: peripheral blood, sampled 28 days after the second AZD1222 dose. This CDR3 reads CASSGTGGENTGELFF. The CDR3, as DNA: TGCGCCAGCAGCGGCACAGGCGGAGAGAACACCGGGGAGCTGTTTTTT.